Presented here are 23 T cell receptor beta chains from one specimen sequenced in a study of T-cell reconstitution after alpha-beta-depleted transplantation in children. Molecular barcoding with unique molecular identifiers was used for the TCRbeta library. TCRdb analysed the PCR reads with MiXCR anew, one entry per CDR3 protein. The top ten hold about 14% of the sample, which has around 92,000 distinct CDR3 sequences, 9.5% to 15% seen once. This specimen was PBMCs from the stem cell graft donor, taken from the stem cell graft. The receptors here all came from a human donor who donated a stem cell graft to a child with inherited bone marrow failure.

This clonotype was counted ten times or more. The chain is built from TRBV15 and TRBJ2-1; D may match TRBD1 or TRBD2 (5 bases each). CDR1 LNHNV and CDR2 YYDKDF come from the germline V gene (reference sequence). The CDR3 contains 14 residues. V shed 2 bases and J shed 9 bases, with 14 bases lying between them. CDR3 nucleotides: TGTGCCACCAGCAGAAAAGTAGGGACGGGTGAGCAGTTCTTC. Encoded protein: CATSRKVGTGEQFF.

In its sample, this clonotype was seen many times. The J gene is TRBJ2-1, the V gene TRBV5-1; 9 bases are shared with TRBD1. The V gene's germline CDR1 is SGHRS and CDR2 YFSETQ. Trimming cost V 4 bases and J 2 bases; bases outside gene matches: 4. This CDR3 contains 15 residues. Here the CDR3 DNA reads TGCGCCAGCAGCCATGACAGGGGGGCCTACAATGAGCAGTTCTTC. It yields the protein CASSHDRGAYNEQFF.

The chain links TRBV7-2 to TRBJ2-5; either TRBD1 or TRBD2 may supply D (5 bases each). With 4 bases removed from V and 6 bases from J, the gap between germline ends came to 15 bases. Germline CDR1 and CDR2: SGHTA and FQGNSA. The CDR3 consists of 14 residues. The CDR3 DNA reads TGTGCCAGCAGCTCCTTCGGGACGTGGAAGACCCAGTACTTC. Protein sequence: CASSSFGTWKTQYF. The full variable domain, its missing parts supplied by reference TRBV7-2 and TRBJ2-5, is GAGVSQSPSNKVTEKGKDVELRCDPISGHTALYWYRQSLGQGLEFLIYFQGNSAPDKSGLPSDRFSAERTGGSVSTLTIQRTQQEDSAVYLCASSSFGTWKTQYFGPGTRLLVL.

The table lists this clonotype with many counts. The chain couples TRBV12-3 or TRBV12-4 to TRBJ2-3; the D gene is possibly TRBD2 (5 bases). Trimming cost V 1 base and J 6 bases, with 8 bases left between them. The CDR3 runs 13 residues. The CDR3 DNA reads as TGTGCCAGCAGTTTAGAACTAGGGGATACGCAGTATTTT. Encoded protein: CASSLELGDTQYF.

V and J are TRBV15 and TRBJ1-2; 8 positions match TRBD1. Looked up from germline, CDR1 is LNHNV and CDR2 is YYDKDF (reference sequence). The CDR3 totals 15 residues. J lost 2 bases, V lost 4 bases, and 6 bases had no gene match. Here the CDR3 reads CATSKDRGFNYGYTF. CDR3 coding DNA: TGTGCCACCAGCAAAGACAGGGGTTTCAACTATGGCTACACCTTC.

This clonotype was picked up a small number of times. The CDR3 loop reads CASSVQGGGGYTF. The CDR3, as DNA: TGTGCCAGCAGCGTCCAGGGTGGCGGTGGCTACACCTTC. The chain uses TRBV7-2 and TRBJ1-2, with a tentative D call TRBD1 (5 bases). The CDR3 totals 13 residues. Trimming removed 5 bases from V and 7 bases from J, with 14 bases in between. The germline V gene has CDR1 SGHTA and CDR2 FQGNSA. Full variable domain (rest looked up from reference TRBV7-2 and TRBJ1-2): GAGVSQSPSNKVTEKGKDVELRCDPISGHTALYWYRQSLGQGLEFLIYFQGNSAPDKSGLPSDRFSAERTGGSVSTLTIQRTQQEDSAVYLCASSVQGGGGYTFGSGTRLTVV.

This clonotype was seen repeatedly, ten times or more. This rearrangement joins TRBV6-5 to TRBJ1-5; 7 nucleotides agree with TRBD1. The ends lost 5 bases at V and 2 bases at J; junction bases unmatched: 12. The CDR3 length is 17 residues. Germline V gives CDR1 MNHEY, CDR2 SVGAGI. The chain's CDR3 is CASSPPYRGGGNQPQHF. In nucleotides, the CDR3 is TGTGCCAGCAGTCCCCCTTACAGGGGAGGCGGCAATCAGCCCCAGCATTTT.

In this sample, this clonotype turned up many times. In nucleotides, the CDR3 is TGTGCCAGCAGCTTAAAGGGCGGGGAGCTGTTTTTT. It encodes CASSLKGGELFF. The chain carries TRBV7-9 and TRBJ2-2, with D uncertain. In germline, CDR1 is SEHNR, CDR2 FQNEAQ (reference sequence). V dropped 2 bases and J dropped 7 bases, with 5 bases sitting between them. The CDR3 extends over 12 amino acids.

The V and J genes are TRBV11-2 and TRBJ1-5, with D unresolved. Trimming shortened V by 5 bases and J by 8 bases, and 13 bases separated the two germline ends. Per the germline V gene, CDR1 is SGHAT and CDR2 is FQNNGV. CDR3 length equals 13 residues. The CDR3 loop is CASSAEIGEPQHF. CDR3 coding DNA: TGTGCCAGCAGCGCAGAAATTGGTGAGCCCCAGCATTTT. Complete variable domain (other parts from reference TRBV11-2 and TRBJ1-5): EAGVAQSPRYKIIEKRQSVAFWCNPISGHATLYWYQQILGQGPKLLIQFQNNGVVDDSQLPKDRFSAERLKGVDSTLKIQPAKLEDSAVYLCASSAEIGEPQHFGDGTRLSIL.

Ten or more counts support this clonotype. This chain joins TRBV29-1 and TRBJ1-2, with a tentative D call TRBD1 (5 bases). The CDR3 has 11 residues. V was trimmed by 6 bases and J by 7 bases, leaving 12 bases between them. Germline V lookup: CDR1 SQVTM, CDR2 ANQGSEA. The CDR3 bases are TGCAGCGTAGGCGGGGCAACTGGCTACACCTTC. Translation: CSVGGATGYTF.

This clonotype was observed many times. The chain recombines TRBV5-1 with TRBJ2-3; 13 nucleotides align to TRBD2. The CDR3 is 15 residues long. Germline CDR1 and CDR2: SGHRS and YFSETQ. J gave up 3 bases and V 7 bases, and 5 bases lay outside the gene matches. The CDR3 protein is CASGTSGVRTDTQYF. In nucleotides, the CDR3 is TGCGCCAGCGGGACTAGCGGGGTCAGAACAGATACGCAGTATTTT.

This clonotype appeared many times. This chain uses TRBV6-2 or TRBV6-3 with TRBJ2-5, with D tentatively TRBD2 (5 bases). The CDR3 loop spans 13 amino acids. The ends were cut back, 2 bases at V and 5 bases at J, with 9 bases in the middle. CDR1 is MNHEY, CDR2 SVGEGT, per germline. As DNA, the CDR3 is TGTGCCAGCAGTTACGGGGAGTGGGAGACCCAGTACTTC. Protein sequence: CASSYGEWETQYF.

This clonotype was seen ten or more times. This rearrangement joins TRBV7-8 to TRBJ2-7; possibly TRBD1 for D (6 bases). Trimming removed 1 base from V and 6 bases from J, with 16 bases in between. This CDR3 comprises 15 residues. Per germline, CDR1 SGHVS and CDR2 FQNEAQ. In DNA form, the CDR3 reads TGTGCCAGCAGCTTAGGTCGGGACACTCACCTCGAGCAGTACTTC. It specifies CASSLGRDTHLEQYF.

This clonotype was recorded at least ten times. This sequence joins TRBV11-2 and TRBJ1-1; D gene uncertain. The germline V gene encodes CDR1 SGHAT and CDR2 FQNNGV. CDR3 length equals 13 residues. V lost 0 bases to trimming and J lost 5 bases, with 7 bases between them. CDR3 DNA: TGTGCCAGCAGCTTAGATTTGCAGACTGAAGCTTTCTTT. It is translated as CASSLDLQTEAFF.

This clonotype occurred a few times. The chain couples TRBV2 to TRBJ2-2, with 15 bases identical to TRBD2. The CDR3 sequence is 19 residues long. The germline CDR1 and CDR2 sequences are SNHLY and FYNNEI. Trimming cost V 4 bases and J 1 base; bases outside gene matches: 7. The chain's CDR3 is CASSGTSGRVIKNTGELFF. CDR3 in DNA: TGTGCCAGCAGTGGGACTAGCGGGAGGGTAATCAAGAACACCGGGGAGCTGTTTTTT.

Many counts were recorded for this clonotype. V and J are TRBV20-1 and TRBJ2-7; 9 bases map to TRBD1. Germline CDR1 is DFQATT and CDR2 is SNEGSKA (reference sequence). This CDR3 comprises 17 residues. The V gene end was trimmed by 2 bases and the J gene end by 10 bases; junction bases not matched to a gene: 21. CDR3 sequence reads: CSARFPPGTGWVRGQYF. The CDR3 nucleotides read TGCAGTGCTAGATTTCCCCCCGGGACAGGGTGGGTACGAGGCCAGTACTTC.

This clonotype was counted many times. In nucleotides, the CDR3 is TGCGCCAGCAGGACAGGGGAGAACACTGAAGCTTTCTTT. This codes for CASRTGENTEAFF. This chain links TRBV5-1 with TRBJ1-1, with 8 bases aligning to TRBD1. J lost 1 base, V lost 5 bases, and 1 base had no gene match. The CDR3 totals 13 residues. In germline, CDR1 is SGHRS, CDR2 YFSETQ.

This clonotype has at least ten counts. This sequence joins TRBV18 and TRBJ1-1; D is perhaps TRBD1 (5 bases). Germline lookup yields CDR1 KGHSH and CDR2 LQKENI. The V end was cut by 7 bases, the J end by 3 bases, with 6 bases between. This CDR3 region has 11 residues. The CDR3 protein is CASLGDTEAFF. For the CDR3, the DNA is TGTGCCAGCTTAGGGGACACTGAAGCTTTCTTT.

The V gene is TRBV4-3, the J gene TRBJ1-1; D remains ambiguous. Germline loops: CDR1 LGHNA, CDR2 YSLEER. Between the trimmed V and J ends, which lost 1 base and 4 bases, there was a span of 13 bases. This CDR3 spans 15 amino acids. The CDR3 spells CASSQAWELGTEAFF. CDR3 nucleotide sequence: TGCGCCAGCAGCCAAGCCTGGGAATTAGGCACTGAAGCTTTCTTT.

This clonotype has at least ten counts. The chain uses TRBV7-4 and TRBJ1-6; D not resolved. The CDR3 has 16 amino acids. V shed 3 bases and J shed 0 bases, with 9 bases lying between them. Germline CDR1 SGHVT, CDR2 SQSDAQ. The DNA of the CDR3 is TGTGCCAGCAGCTTCCCCCTGAGCTCCTATAATTCACCCCTCCACTTT. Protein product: CASSFPLSSYNSPLHF. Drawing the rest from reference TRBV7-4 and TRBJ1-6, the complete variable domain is GAGVSQSPRYKVAKRGRDVALRCDSISGHVTLYWYRQTLGQGSEVLTYSQSDAQRDKSGRPSGRFSAERPERSVSTLKIQRTEQGDSAVYLCASSFPLSSYNSPLHFGNGTRLTVT.

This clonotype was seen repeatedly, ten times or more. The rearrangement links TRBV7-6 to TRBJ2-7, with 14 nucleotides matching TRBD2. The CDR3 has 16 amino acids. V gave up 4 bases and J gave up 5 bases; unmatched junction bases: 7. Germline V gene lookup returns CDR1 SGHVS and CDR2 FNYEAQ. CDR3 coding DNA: TGTGCCAGCAGCTCCGGGACTAGCGGGGGCCCCAACGAGCAGTACTTC. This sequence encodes CASSSGTSGGPNEQYF.

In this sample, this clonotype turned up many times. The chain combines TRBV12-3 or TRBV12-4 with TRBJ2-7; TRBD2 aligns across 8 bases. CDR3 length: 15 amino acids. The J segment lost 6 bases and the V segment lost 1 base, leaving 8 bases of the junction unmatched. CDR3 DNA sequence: TGTGCCAGCAGTTTAGGCGGGGGGCCCTTGGGCGAGCAGTACTTC. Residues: CASSLGGGPLGEQYF.

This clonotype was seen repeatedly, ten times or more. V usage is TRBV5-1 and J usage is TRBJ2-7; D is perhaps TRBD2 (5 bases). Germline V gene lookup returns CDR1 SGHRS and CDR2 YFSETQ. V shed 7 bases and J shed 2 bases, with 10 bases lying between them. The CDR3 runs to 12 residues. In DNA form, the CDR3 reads TGCGCCAGCTTGGCGGGCGCCTACGAGCAGTACTTC. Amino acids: CASLAGAYEQYF.